This T cell receptor (beta chain) was retrieved from a study of shared clonotypes between healthy human individuals. At the level of the study: Serving as donors were a couple of women and a few men, whose ages spanned 18 to 49.

It was at deep level that the assay was run. TCRdb's table, derived via immunoSEQ multiplex PCR, lists solely in-frame clones and lacks some. The sample records about half a million clones, 60% to 85% being singletons. Only a few counts were recorded for this clone. Per germline, CDR1 LNHNV and CDR2 YYDKDF (reference sequence). The CDR3 runs 13 residues. The V segment lost 4 bases and the J segment 2 bases; nucleotides outside the gene matches: 1. The specimen sequenced was PBMCs. This TCR was sampled from a woman in her thirties or forties in good health. Some clones in this sample may be carry-over from other donors' samples. The V call is TRBV15, the J call TRBJ2-5, with 7 bases that match TRBD1. The chain's CDR3 is CATSKGQQETQYF. CDR3 DNA sequence: TGTGCCACCAGCAAGGGACAGCAAGAGACCCAGTACTTC.